A selection of T cell receptor beta chains follows, all from one sample in a study of OX40 agonist ivuxolimab in advanced cancers. The method was immunoSEQ multiplex PCR; TCRdb's version includes in-frame clones alone and lacks a portion of them. Of around 40,000 clones listed, 70% to 90% are singletons. The sequences come from CD4+ or CD8+ T cells sorted from blood, collected in a trial of the OX40 agonist ivuxolimab. These receptors were collected from an adult with an advanced solid tumor such as melanoma, head and neck, liver or kidney cancer. CDR3s include the opening cysteine and the closing phenylalanine or tryptophan. Fields, in order: D gene, clone size, J gene, V gene, CDR3 DNA, CDR3 protein. D genes are given only for firm matches. Size is stated for part of the rows, as once, few or many counts, or as a class when the clone is expanded.

>.|.|TRBJ1-2|TRBV14
TGTGCCAGCAGCCAATCAAGGGGACCTTATGGCTACACCTTC
CASSQSRGPYGYTF
>TRBD2|.|TRBJ2-7|TRBV4-2
TGTGCCAGCAGCCAAGGAACTAGCGGGAGGATCTACGAGCAGTACTTC
CASSQGTSGRIYEQYF
>.|.|TRBJ2-1|TRBV19
TGTGCCAGTAGCAACCTCCTCGTGGGCTACAATGAGCAGTTCTTC
CASSNLLVGYNEQFF
>TRBD1|.|TRBJ1-1|TRBV27
TGTGCCAGCAGTCCCAGGGACAGACCGAACACTGAAGCTTTCTTT
CASSPRDRPNTEAFF
>TRBD1|.|TRBJ1-5|TRBV7-9
TGTGCCAGCAGCCCAGCAGGGGGGATTCAGCCCCAGCATTTT
CASSPAGGIQPQHF
>.|medium-sized|TRBJ2-1|TRBV10-3
TGTGCCACCATAGGGGGTACTGAGCAGTTCTTC
CATIGGTEQFF
>.|.|TRBJ2-3|TRBV7-6
TGTGCCAGCAGCTTAGCCGGGGCCCCCCCCACAGATACGCAGTATTTT
CASSLAGAPPTDTQYF
>.|.|TRBJ2-7|TRBV5-8
TGTGCCAGCAGCTTCCGGATCCCTAATTACTCCTACGAGCAGTACTTC
CASSFRIPNYSYEQYF
>.|.|TRBJ1-2|TRBV2
TGTGCCAGCAAGGGGGACTACTATGGCTACACCTTC
CASKGDYYGYTF
>TRBD1|once|TRBJ1-5|TRBV13
TGTGCCAGCAGCTTAGGGGGACAGGGTCGCAATCAGCCCCAGCATTTT
CASSLGGQGRNQPQHF
>TRBD1|.|TRBJ1-1|TRBV4-3
TGCGCCAGCAGCCAAGATCCCCGGACAGGGGGGACTGAAGCTTTCTTT
CASSQDPRTGGTEAFF
>.|.|TRBJ1-3|TRBV27
TGTGCCAGCAGTTTATATGGGGGAGGTGGAAACACCATATATTTT
CASSLYGGGGNTIYF
>.|.|TRBJ2-3|TRBV7-2
TGTGCCAGCAGCCGATGGGGGGGGCCGAGAGATACGCAGTATTTT
CASSRWGGPRDTQYF
>.|.|TRBJ1-6|TRBV27
TGTGCCAGCAGCTTCGTTTCCAATAATTCACCCCTCCACTTT
CASSFVSNNSPLHF
>.|.|TRBJ2-5|TRBV9
TGTGCCAGCAGCGTTCAGGGGAAAGAGACCCAGTACTTC
CASSVQGKETQYF
>.|.|TRBJ2-7|TRBV7-9
TGTGCCAGCACCAGTACAGGGAACGAGCAGTACTTC
CASTSTGNEQYF
>.|.|TRBJ2-7|TRBV6-5
TGTGCCAGCAGCTTCCGGGGCGAGCAGTACTTC
CASSFRGEQYF
>.|once|TRBJ1-2|TRBV5-8
TGTGCCAGCAGCTTAAAGTTCTCCATTACCTGGGGCTACACCTTC
CASSLKFSITWGYTF
>.|.|TRBJ1-5|TRBV19
TGTGCCAGTAGGAATCAGGGCATTCAGCCCCAGCATTTT
CASRNQGIQPQHF
>.|.|TRBJ2-7|TRBV6-5
TGTGCCAGCAGGGGGGGCTACGAGCAGTACTTC
CASRGGYEQYF
>.|.|TRBJ1-1|TRBV6-1
TGTGCCAGCAGTGAAGGGACACTGAGCATGAACACTGAAGCTTTCTTT
CASSEGTLSMNTEAFF
>.|few|TRBJ2-1|TRBV6-1
TGTGCCAGCAGTGCCCGGAGAGCGGGTCTCGACAATGAGCAGTTCTTC
CASSARRAGLDNEQFF
>.|.|TRBJ1-4|TRBV6-1
TGTGCCAGCTCAAGCAGTGAAAAACTGTTTTTT
CASSSSEKLFF
>TRBD1|medium-sized|TRBJ2-5|TRBV5-5
TGTGCCAGCAGATTTGACCCGCAGAGGGGGCGTGTGGATGAGACCCAGTACTTC
CASRFDPQRGRVDETQYF
>.|.|TRBJ2-7|TRBV30
TGTGCCTGGAAGCAGGGGTACGAGCAGTACTTC
CAWKQGYEQYF
>.|once|TRBJ2-7|TRBV5-1
TGCGCCAGCAGCCGCCACCAGGGGGGACCCTACGAGCAGTACTTC
CASSRHQGGPYEQYF
>TRBD2|.|TRBJ2-7|TRBV4-3
TGCGCCAGCAGCCAAGACCCCCCGGGACTAGTATCCTACGAGCAGTACTTC
CASSQDPPGLVSYEQYF
>.|.|TRBJ2-1|TRBV4-1
TGCGCCAGCAGCCAGGGGGCCGGTGAGCAGTTCTTC
CASSQGAGEQFF
>TRBD2|.|TRBJ2-1|TRBV27
TGTGCCAGCAGTTCCGGACTAGTAGTGAACAATGAGCAGTTCTTC
CASSSGLVVNNEQFF
>.|.|TRBJ2-1|TRBV10-3
TGTGCCATCAGTGTTACCGGATACAATGAGCAGTTCTTC
CAISVTGYNEQFF
>.|.|TRBJ2-7|TRBV4-1
TGCGCCAGCAGCCAAGACTTAGGACAGTCTCGGGAGCAGTACTTC
CASSQDLGQSREQYF
>TRBD2|.|TRBJ2-7|TRBV7-8
TGTGCCAGCAGCCAGGCCTCGGGACTAGCTTACGAGCAGTACTTC
CASSQASGLAYEQYF
>.|few|TRBJ1-2|TRBV5-6
TGTGCCAGCAGCTTGTTTAAGGGACCCCACCGGGCTAACTATGGCTACACCTTC
CASSLFKGPHRANYGYTF
>.|.|TRBJ2-7|TRBV7-6
TGTGCCAGCAGCTTATCTATGGGGACTGGAGAGCAGTACTTC
CASSLSMGTGEQYF
>.|few|TRBJ1-2|TRBV6-5
TGTGCCAGCAGTTACTCAGGGTATGAAGGCTACACCTTC
CASSYSGYEGYTF
>TRBD1|.|TRBJ1-1|TRBV7-8
TGTGCCACCCGGACGGGACAGGGGAACACTGAAGCTTTCTTT
CATRTGQGNTEAFF
>TRBD2|.|TRBJ2-7|TRBV7-6
TGTGCCAGCAGCCCCGGGACTAGCGGTTACGAGCAGTACTTC
CASSPGTSGYEQYF
>.|.|TRBJ1-5|TRBV28
TGTGCCAGCAGTTTCTTTCGGGACACTTATCAGCCCCAGCATTTT
CASSFFRDTYQPQHF
>.|.|TRBJ1-4|TRBV29-1
TGCAGCGTCAAGGGGGAAAAACTGTTTTTT
CSVKGEKLFF
>TRBD1|.|TRBJ2-6|TRBV6-5
TGTGCCAGCAGAAGGACAGGCTCTGGGGCCAACGTCCTGACTTTC
CASRRTGSGANVLTF
>TRBD2|.|TRBJ2-5|TRBV9
TGTGCCAGCAGCAGAAACCCGGGACTAGCGGGGGGAGAGACCCAGTACTTC
CASSRNPGLAGGETQYF